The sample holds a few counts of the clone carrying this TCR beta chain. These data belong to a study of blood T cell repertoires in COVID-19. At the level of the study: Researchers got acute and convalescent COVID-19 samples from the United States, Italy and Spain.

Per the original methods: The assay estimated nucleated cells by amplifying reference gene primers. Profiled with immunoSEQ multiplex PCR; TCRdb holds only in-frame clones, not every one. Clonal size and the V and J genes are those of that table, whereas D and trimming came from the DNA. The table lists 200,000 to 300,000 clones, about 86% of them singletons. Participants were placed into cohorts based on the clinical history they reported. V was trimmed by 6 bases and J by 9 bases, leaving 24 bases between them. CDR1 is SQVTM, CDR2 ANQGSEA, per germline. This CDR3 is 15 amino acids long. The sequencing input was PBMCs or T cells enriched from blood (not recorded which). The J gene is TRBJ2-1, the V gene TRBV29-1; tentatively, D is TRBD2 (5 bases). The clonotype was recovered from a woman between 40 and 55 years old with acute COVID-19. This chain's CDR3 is CSVVRRAGQWPEQFF. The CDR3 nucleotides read TGCAGCGTCGTGAGGCGGGCAGGTCAATGGCCTGAGCAGTTCTTC.